This TCR beta chain was sequenced in a study of blood T cells in healthy people across ages. General study results and limits: No one knew whether donors had CMV, which possibly confounded expanded clonotype changes.

In its sample, this clonotype was seen a few times. Its matching antigen is unknown. The V end was cut by 6 bases, the J end by 9 bases, with 12 bases between. Germline CDR1 reads DFQATT; CDR2 reads SNEGSKA (reference sequence). The CDR3 extends over 11 amino acids. Then a second PCR, running roughly 7 to 11 cycles, was carried out with a sample-barcoded 5' primer and a J-beta primer mix. TCRdb reanalysed the 5' RACE reads using MiXCR and keeps one entry per CDR3 protein. The profile shows around 820,000 distinct CDR3 sequences, more than 20% of them singletons. Each of the donors had around 10 milliliters of peripheral blood drawn into EDTA-treated Vacutainer tubes. This sample also appeared in a second study, on T cells of mothers and their children. According to that study: Every microgram of extracted RNA entered cDNA synthesis, approximately 1.5 ug per 15 ul.

The sample was blood. The V call is TRBV20-1, the J call TRBJ2-1; TRBD1 might be the D (6 bases). This TCR was recovered from a boy younger than 18 in good health. This chain's CDR3 is CSANRVGEQFF. CDR3 DNA: TGCAGTGCAAACAGGGTCGGTGAGCAGTTCTTC.